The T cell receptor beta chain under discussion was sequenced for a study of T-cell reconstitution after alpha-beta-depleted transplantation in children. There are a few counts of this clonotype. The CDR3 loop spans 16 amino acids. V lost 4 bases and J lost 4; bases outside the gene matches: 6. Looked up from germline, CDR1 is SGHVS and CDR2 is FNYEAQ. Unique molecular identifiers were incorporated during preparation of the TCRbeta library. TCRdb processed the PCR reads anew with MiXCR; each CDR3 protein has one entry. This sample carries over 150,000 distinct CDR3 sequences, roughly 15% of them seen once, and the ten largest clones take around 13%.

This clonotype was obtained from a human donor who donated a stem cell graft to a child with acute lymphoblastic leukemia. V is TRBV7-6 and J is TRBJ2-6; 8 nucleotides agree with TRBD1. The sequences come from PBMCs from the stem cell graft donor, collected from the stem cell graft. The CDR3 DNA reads TGTGCCAGCAGCTCGCAGGGGGCGGGAGGGGCCAACGTCCTGACTTTC. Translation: CASSSQGAGGANVLTF.